This T cell receptor (beta chain) was captured in a study of OX40 agonist ivuxolimab in advanced cancers. Trimming removed 7 bases from V and 0 bases from J, with 19 bases in between. Germline CDR1 MNHEY, CDR2 SMNVEV (reference sequence). CDR3 size: 18 residues. Turning to this clone: Its antigen is as yet unknown.

Whole-study results and caveats: More expanded clones were found, on average, in CD8+ than in CD4+ T cells. Expansion of clones was among the lowest in partial responders at 0.1-3.0 mg/kg.

Repertoires were generated with immunoSEQ multiplex PCR, while TCRdb's copy carries only in-frame clones and drops some. The sample consists of 55,000 to 80,000 clones, about 86% of them appearing once. This chain links TRBV27 with TRBJ2-6; unclear D gene. The sample here was CD4+ or CD8+ T cells sorted from blood, taken in a trial of the OX40 agonist ivuxolimab. This clonotype was sampled from an adult with an advanced solid tumor such as melanoma, head and neck, liver or kidney cancer. The CDR3 nucleotides are TGTGCCAGCACCGACCTTATGGGGTACGTCTCTGGGGCCAACGTCCTGACTTTC. This codes for CASTDLMGYVSGANVLTF.